Described below is a single TCR beta chain sequence and its context. Its antigen is undetermined. A much larger clone lies one base from this, so it may be a read error. From the 5' RACE reads, TCRdb called clonotypes with MiXCR, one entry per CDR3 protein. The sample yields a few hundred thousand distinct CDR3 sequences, roughly 12% seen once. The ends lost 5 bases at V and 7 bases at J; junction bases unmatched: 11. The CDR3 is 15 residues long. The source of the sample is a study of identical twins. Overall study findings and caveats: The study found weaker excess twin sharing in beta out-of-frame sequences.

This sample was also put to use in a study of yellow fever vaccine responses in identical twins.

The TCR was taken from a woman aged 18-29 years in good health. Sequenced: CD8+ T cells sorted from blood. The chain carries TRBV12-3 or TRBV12-4 and TRBJ2-1, with 7 nucleotides matching TRBD1. In nucleotides, the CDR3 is TGTGCCAGCAGTCCTGACAGGGAGATGGTGAATGAGCAGTTCTTC. This gives the protein CASSPDREMVNEQFF.